Sequencing of this T cell receptor beta chain was carried out in a study of blood T cell repertoires in COVID-19. For the study at large: Material from acute and convalescent COVID-19 was sourced from the United States, Italy and Spain. From T cells, B-cell-depleted T cells, or PBMCs came the material, which was cDNA or gDNA.

Original methodology: Reference gene primer amplification gave nucleated cell count estimates. TCRdb's table, derived via immunoSEQ multiplex PCR, lists solely in-frame clones and lacks some. Clone size and the V and J calls come from that table; the DNA yielded D and trimming. In the table there are about 270,000 clones, about 88% of which are singletons. The germline V gene has CDR1 LNHDA and CDR2 SQIVND (reference sequence). V lost 3 bases and J lost 5; bases outside the gene matches: 5. The CDR3 is 14 amino acids. Seattle enrolled patients during active infection and tracked them longitudinally. This TCR derives from a human donor with COVID-19, enrolled during active disease. The donor label of this sample is uncertain. Sequences were obtained from peripheral blood. The J gene is TRBJ1-1, the V gene TRBV19, with 8 bases identical to TRBD1. Here the CDR3 reads CASSMDREGTEAFF. CDR3 sequence (DNA): TGTGCCAGTAGTATGGACAGGGAGGGGACTGAAGCTTTCTTT.